This TCR beta chain was sequenced during a study of cytomegalovirus exposure and HLA in healthy donors. This CDR3 has 15 residues. Per germline, CDR1 MNHEY and CDR2 SVGAGI. V shed 5 bases and J 5 bases; nucleotides not matched to a gene: 8. Concerning this clone itself: Other DNA sequences in this specimen translate into the identical CDR3.

The PCR employed 60 Vbeta primers together with 13 Jbeta primers. Clones were read by immunoSEQ multiplex PCR, and TCRdb kept only the in-frame ones, dropping some. The repertoire consists of 140,000 to 150,000 clones, with nearly 80% occurring once and the leading ten covering about 2.9%. The sequenced sample was PBMCs. The sequence derives from a man aged 40-55 years in good health and CMV-seropositive. The chain uses TRBV6-5 and TRBJ2-3; TRBD1 matches 9 bases. The CDR3 coding sequence is TGTGCCAGCAGTCCTCGGGACAGGGTCGTAGATACGCAGTATTTT. As protein: CASSPRDRVVDTQYF.